These 24 T cell receptor beta chains were sequenced from one sample in a study of cytomegalovirus exposure and HLA in healthy donors. Using immunoSEQ multiplex PCR, the repertoire was profiled, and TCRdb retains in-frame clones only, with some absent. In the table there are about 98,000 clones, more than 75% of which are singletons. The sequenced material came from PBMCs. The receptors derive from a man younger than 30 in good health and CMV-seropositive.

This clone was detected only once. The genes are TRBV4-3 and TRBJ2-7; 9 bases align to TRBD1. Losses at the gene ends were 0 bases for V and 2 bases for J; bases not matched to a gene: 8. Germline V gene lookup returns CDR1 LGHNA and CDR2 YSLEER. CDR3 length: 17 residues. The CDR3 region is CASSQEGAGTGTYEQYF. The CDR3 nucleotides are TGCGCCAGCAGCCAAGAGGGGGCCGGGACAGGGACCTACGAGCAGTACTTC.

Regarding this clone: The same CDR3 is also encoded by other DNA sequences in this sample. The CDR3 loop is CASSLSGGSSYEQYF. For the CDR3, the DNA is TGTGCCAGCAGTTTATCGGGGGGAAGCTCCTACGAGCAGTACTTC. The J gene is TRBJ2-7, the V gene TRBV27; a weak D match, TRBD2 (6 bases). Germline V lookup: CDR1 MNHEY, CDR2 SMNVEV (reference sequence). V was shortened by 0 bases and J by 0 bases, with 9 bases between the two germline ends. The CDR3 consists of 15 residues.

This clone was picked up one time. J is TRBJ2-7 and V is TRBV15; D perhaps matches TRBD1 (6 bases). The length of the CDR3 is 15 residues. Germline CDR1 and CDR2: LNHNV and YYDKDF (reference sequence). V was shortened by 1 base and J by 3 bases, with 13 bases between the two germline ends. The CDR3 DNA follows: TGTGCCACCAGCAGAGGTCGAGGACAGAACTACGAGCAGTACTTC. Its translation is CATSRGRGQNYEQYF.

The chain carries TRBV19 and TRBJ2-3; 13 bases line up with TRBD2. The V segment lost 5 bases and the J segment 3 bases; nucleotides outside the gene matches: 8. The CDR3 is made up of 17 amino acids. Looked up from germline, CDR1 is LNHDA and CDR2 is SQIVND (reference sequence). The CDR3 sequence: CASSFTSGGAWTDTQYF. The DNA for the CDR3 is TGTGCCAGTAGTTTTACTAGCGGGGGGGCTTGGACAGATACGCAGTATTTT.

In its sample, this clone was seen a few times. The V gene is TRBV19, the J gene TRBJ2-5; no clear D. Germline values: CDR1 LNHDA, CDR2 SQIVND (reference sequence). The CDR3 length is 13 residues. Trimming stripped 5 bases from V and 1 base from J, with 8 bases between. The CDR3 DNA sequence: TGTGCCAGTAGTCTACAGAGCCAAGAGACCCAGTACTTC. Translation: CASSLQSQETQYF.

The rearrangement uses TRBV27 and TRBJ2-1, with a weak D call TRBD2 (7 bases). This CDR3 is built from 13 residues. Germline CDR1 reads MNHEY; CDR2 reads SMNVEV (reference sequence). Trimming removed 10 bases from V and 2 bases from J, with 12 bases in between. The CDR3 is CATGGRAYNEQFF. CDR3 nucleotides: TGTGCCACCGGGGGGCGGGCCTACAATGAGCAGTTCTTC.

The gene calls are TRBV5-1 and TRBJ2-5; D may be TRBD1 (5 bases). Germline loops: CDR1 SGHRS, CDR2 YFSETQ. There are 16 residues in the CDR3. V lost 0 bases, J lost 0 bases, and 12 bases lay in between. The CDR3 loop reads CASSLDLGVYQETQYF. The DNA for the CDR3 is TGCGCCAGCAGCTTGGATTTAGGGGTCTACCAAGAGACCCAGTACTTC.

The rearrangement joins TRBV2 to TRBJ2-1; 10 bases line up with TRBD2. The V gene's germline CDR1 is SNHLY and CDR2 FYNNEI. The CDR3 consists of 16 residues. V trimming: 2 bases; J trimming: 6 bases; junction bases outside the gene matches: 7. The CDR3 loop reads CASSETSSGSRNEQFF. The CDR3 DNA follows: TGTGCCAGCAGTGAAACCTCTAGCGGGAGCCGCAATGAGCAGTTCTTC.

About this clone: An end of the junction differs from the germline gene, which may be a read error. This chain uses TRBV7-9 with TRBJ2-5; TRBD2 matches at 14 bases. Germline V CDR1 and CDR2: SEHNR, FQNEAQ (reference sequence). This CDR3 spans 16 amino acids. In nucleotides, the CDR3 is TGTGCCAGCAGCCAGGGACTAGCGGGAGAGCAAGGGACCCAGTACTTC. It translates to CASSQGLAGEQGTQYF.

The genes are TRBV11-2 and TRBJ2-1, with 7 bases fitting TRBD2. The germline V gene has CDR1 SGHAT and CDR2 FQNNGV. Germline trimming cut 3 bases from V and 5 bases from J; bases unmatched to any gene: 7. CDR3 length: 15 residues. The CDR3 nucleotides read TGTGCCAGCAGCTTGATAAGCGGGAAAAACAATGAGCAGTTCTTC. Translated: CASSLISGKNNEQFF.

There are a few counts of this clone. The chain combines TRBV18 with TRBJ2-2, with 7 bases lining up with TRBD2. Germline CDR1 and CDR2: KGHSH and LQKENI. V lost 2 bases, J lost 1 base, and 10 bases stayed unmatched. CDR3 length: 18 residues. The CDR3 region has the DNA TGTGCCAGCTCACCAGATCGGGAGGACCCGCTGAACACCGGGGAGCTGTTTTTT. This sequence encodes CASSPDREDPLNTGELFF. Full variable domain (rest looked up from reference TRBV18 and TRBJ2-2): NAGVMQNPRHLVRRRGQEARLRCSPMKGHSHVYWYRQLPEEGLKFMVYLQKENIIDESGMPKERFSAEFPKEGPSILRIQQVVRGDSAAYFCASSPDREDPLNTGELFFGEGSRLTVL.

The V gene is TRBV27, the J gene TRBJ2-7, with 14 bases aligning to TRBD2. The trim removed 5 bases at V and 4 bases at J, leaving 7 bases unmatched. CDR3 length equals 16 residues. Germline V gene sequence: CDR1 MNHEY, CDR2 SMNVEV (reference sequence). The DNA for the CDR3 is TGTGCCAGCAGTCCAGGACTAGCGGGGGGTGCTTACGAGCAGTACTTC. It encodes CASSPGLAGGAYEQYF.

The CDR3 spells CASRDGATNEKLFF. In DNA, the CDR3 is TGCGCCAGCAGAGACGGAGCAACTAATGAAAAACTGTTTTTT. The V call is TRBV5-1, the J call TRBJ1-4; no clear D gene. Trimming removed 5 bases at V and 0 bases at J, with 8 bases between. The CDR3 is 14 amino acids. Germline V lookup: CDR1 SGHRS, CDR2 YFSETQ.

The chain uses TRBV11-2 and TRBJ1-3, with TRBD1 matching 7 bases. Germline trimming cut 0 bases from V and 5 bases from J; bases unmatched to any gene: 4. CDR1 and CDR2 from the germline V gene are SGHAT and FQNNGV. This CDR3 has 15 residues. CDR3 residues: CASSLEATGRNTIYF. CDR3 coding DNA: TGTGCCAGCAGCTTAGAAGCGACAGGGAGAAACACCATATATTTT.

The rearrangement links TRBV7-3 to TRBJ2-3, with 7 nucleotides matching TRBD2. Trimming took 5 bases from V and 4 from J; bases not matched to a gene: 9. The CDR3 covers 15 residues. Germline assignment: CDR1 SGHTA and CDR2 FQGTGA. The DNA of the CDR3 is TGTGCCAGCAGCGCTTTGGGGGGGAGCGCAGATACGCAGTATTTT. Amino acids: CASSALGGSADTQYF.

The chain combines TRBV5-4 with TRBJ2-5, with TRBD2 identical over 9 bases. Germline CDR1 and CDR2: SGHNT and YYREEE (reference sequence). Trimming removed 1 base from V and 2 bases from J; junction bases left unmatched: 3. CDR3 size: 15 residues. The CDR3 DNA sequence: TGTGCCAGCAGCTTGTATCTAGCGGGGCAAGAGACCCAGTACTTC. Encoded protein: CASSLYLAGQETQYF.

The V call is TRBV2, the J call TRBJ2-7, with TRBD1 matching over 7 bases. The CDR3 is 13 amino acids. V dropped 7 bases and J dropped 0; count of bases not matched to a gene: 3. The V gene's germline CDR1 is SNHLY and CDR2 FYNNEI. The CDR3 sequence: CASTRDSSYEQYF. CDR3 bases: TGTGCCAGCACTCGGGACAGCTCCTACGAGCAGTACTTC.

The DNA of the CDR3 is TGTGCCAGCATATCCAGCGGGGGGAATGAGCAGTTCTTC. This encodes CASISSGGNEQFF. This chain connects TRBV6-4 to TRBJ2-1; 9 bases are a match to TRBD2. The trim removed 7 bases at V and 7 bases at J, leaving 5 bases unmatched. This CDR3 region has 13 residues. Germline values: CDR1 MRHNA, CDR2 SNTAGT.

CDR3 DNA: TGTGCCAGCAGAAAATACAGGGGGCGCGTTGGCTACACCTTC. Translated, it gives CASRKYRGRVGYTF. This rearrangement joins TRBV5-6 to TRBJ1-2; 9 bases are a match to TRBD1. The V gene end was trimmed by 5 bases and the J gene end by 7 bases; junction bases not matched to a gene: 9. The CDR3 contains 14 residues. The germline V gene has CDR1 SGHDT and CDR2 YYEEEE.

The chain uses TRBV4-3 and TRBJ2-3; 10 bases are shared with TRBD2. CDR1 is LGHNA and CDR2 is YSLEER in the germline V gene. V trimming: 0 bases; J trimming: 2 bases; junction bases outside the gene matches: 8. The CDR3 is 18 residues long. The CDR3 DNA is TGCGCCAGCAGCCAAGATCGGGGGACTAGCGATCCCACAGATACGCAGTATTTT. Encoded protein: CASSQDRGTSDPTDTQYF.

A note on this clone: At one of its ends the junction is not consistent with the germline gene, which may arise from a read error. V gene TRBV5-1 combines with J gene TRBJ2-2, with TRBD2 identical over 8 bases. Germline-derived CDR1 and CDR2 are SGHRS and YFSETQ. This CDR3 spans 16 amino acids. The CDR3 here is CASSLEGGGNAGELFF. The CDR3, as DNA: TGCGCCAGCAGCTTGGAAGGCGGGGGGAACGCCGGGGAGCTGTTTTTT.

The V and J genes are TRBV11-2 and TRBJ2-7, with D perhaps matching TRBD2 (5 bases). The CDR3 is 16 amino acids. V lost 3 bases, J lost 0 bases, and 15 bases lay in between. The germline V gene has CDR1 SGHAT and CDR2 FQNNGV. CDR3 sequence reads: CASSFIDKRNSYEQYF. The CDR3 region has the DNA TGTGCCAGCAGCTTTATAGACAAGCGGAACTCCTACGAGCAGTACTTC.

J is TRBJ2-1 and V is TRBV5-8, with D possibly TRBD2 on 6 matching bases. This CDR3 spans 17 amino acids. V was pared by 6 bases and J by 6 bases, with 25 bases between. Germline lookup yields CDR1 SGHTS and CDR2 YDEGEE. CDR3: CASTSSVFAGGPNEQFF. The DNA for the CDR3 is TGTGCCAGCACCTCGAGTGTATTTGCAGGAGGGCCCAATGAGCAGTTCTTC. The full variable domain, completed using reference TRBV5-8 and TRBJ2-1, is EAGVTQSPTHLIKTRGQQATLRCSPISGHTSVYWYQQALGLGLQFLLWYDEGEERNRGNFPPRFSGRQFPNYSSELNVNALELEDSALYLCASTSSVFAGGPNEQFFGPGTRLTVL.

CDR3 in DNA: TGCAGCGTGCCCAGGGGTTCCGGGGAGCTGTTTTTT. Residues: CSVPRGSGELFF. The chain employs TRBV29-1 and TRBJ2-2; perhaps TRBD1 as D (6 bases). The germline V gene encodes CDR1 SQVTM and CDR2 ANQGSEA. The CDR3 length is 12 residues. Trimming removed 6 bases at V and 6 bases at J, with 11 bases between.